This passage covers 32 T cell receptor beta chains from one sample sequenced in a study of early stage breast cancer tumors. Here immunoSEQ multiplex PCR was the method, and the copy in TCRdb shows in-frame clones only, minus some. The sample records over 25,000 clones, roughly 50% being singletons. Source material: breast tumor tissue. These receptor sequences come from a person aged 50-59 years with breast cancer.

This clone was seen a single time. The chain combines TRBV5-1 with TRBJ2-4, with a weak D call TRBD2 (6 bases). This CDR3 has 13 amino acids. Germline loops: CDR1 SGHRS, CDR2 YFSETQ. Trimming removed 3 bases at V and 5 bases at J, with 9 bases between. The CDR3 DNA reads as TGCGCCAGCAGCTCGGGACTCGAAAACATTCAGTACTTC. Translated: CASSSGLENIQYF.

The CDR3 DNA is TGTGCCAGCAGCGCGGTGGGGTCTGACACTGAAGCTTTCTTT. Encoded protein: CASSAVGSDTEAFF. The chain recombines TRBV5-4 with TRBJ1-1; D remains ambiguous. Between the trimmed V and J ends, which lost 4 bases and 3 bases, there was a span of 13 bases. The germline V gene has CDR1 SGHNT and CDR2 YYREEE (reference sequence). The CDR3 spans 14 residues.

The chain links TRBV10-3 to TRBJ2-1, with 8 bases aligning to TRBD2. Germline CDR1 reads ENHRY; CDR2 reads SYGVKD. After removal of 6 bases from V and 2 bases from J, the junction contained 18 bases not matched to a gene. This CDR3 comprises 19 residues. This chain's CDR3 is CAISRTSGTPEVAYNEQFF. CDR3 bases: TGTGCCATCAGCCGTACTAGCGGAACCCCGGAAGTCGCCTACAATGAGCAGTTCTTC.

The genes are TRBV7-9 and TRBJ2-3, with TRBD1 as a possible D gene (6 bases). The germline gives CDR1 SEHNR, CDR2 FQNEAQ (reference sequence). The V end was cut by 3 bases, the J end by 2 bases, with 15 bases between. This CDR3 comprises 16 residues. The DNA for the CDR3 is TGTGCCAGCAGCTTGTTGGCAGGGGCCCACACAGATACGCAGTATTTT. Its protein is CASSLLAGAHTDTQYF.

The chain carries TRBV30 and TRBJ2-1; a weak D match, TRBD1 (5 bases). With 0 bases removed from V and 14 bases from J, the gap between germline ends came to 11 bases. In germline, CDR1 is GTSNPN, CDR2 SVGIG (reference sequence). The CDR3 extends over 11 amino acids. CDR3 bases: TGTGCCTGGAGTGTAAGGGGCGATAAGTTCTTC. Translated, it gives CAWSVRGDKFF.

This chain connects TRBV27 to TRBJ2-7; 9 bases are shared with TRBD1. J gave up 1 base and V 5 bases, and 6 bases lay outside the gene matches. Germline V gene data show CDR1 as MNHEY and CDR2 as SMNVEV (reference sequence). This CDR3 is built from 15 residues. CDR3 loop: CASSPRDRASYEQYF. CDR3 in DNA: TGTGCCAGCAGTCCGCGGGACAGGGCGTCCTACGAGCAGTACTTC.

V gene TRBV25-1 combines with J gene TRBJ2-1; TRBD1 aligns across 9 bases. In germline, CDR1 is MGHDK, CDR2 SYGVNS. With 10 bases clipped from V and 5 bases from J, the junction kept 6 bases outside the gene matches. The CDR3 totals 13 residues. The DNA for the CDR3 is TGTGCCAACAGACAGGGGGTTAACAATGAGCAGTTCTTC. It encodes CANRQGVNNEQFF.

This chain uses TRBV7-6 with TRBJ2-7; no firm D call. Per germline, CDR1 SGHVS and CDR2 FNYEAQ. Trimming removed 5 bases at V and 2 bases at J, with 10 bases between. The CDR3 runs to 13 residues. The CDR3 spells CASSLTKAYEQYF. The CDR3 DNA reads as TGTGCCAGCAGCCTAACCAAAGCCTACGAGCAGTACTTC.

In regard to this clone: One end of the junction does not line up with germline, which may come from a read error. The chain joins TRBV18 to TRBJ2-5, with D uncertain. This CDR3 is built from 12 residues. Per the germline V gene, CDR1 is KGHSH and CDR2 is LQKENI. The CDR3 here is CASSRPQGTQYF. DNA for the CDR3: TGTGCCAGCTCCCGCCCTCAAGGGACCCAGTACTTC.

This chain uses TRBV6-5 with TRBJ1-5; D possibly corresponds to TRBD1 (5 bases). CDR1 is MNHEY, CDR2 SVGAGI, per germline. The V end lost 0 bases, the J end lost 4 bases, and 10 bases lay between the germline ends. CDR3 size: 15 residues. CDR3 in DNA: TGTGCCAGCAGTTACTCGGGTGGGGGAAATCAGCCCCAGCATTTT. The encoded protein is CASSYSGGGNQPQHF.

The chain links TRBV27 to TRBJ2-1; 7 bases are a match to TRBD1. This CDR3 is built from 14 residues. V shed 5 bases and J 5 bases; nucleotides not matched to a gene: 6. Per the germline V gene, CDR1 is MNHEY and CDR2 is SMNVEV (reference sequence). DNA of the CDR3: TGTGCCAGCAGTCCAGGGGGTTCCCACAATGAGCAGTTCTTC. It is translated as CASSPGGSHNEQFF.

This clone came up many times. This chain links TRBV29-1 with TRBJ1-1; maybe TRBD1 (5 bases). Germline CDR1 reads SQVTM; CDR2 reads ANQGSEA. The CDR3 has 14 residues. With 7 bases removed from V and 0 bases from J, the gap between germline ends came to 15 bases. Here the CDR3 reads CSALGGGMNTEAFF. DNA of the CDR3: TGCAGCGCCCTCGGCGGGGGGATGAACACTGAAGCTTTCTTT.

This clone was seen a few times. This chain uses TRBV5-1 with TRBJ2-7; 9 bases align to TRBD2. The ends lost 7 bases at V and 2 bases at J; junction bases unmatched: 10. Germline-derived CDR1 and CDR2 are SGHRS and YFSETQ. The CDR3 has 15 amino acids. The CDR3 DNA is TGCGCCAGCCGAGGACTAGCGAGCAGAGCCTACGAGCAGTACTTC. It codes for CASRGLASRAYEQYF.

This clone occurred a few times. The CDR3 here is CASSHSHRGNTEAFF. DNA for the CDR3: TGCGCCAGCAGCCACAGCCACAGGGGGAACACTGAAGCTTTCTTT. The chain carries TRBV4-1 and TRBJ1-1, with 7 bases aligning to TRBD1. The trim removed 3 bases at V and 1 base at J, leaving 5 bases unmatched. Per germline, CDR1 MGHRA and CDR2 YSYEKL. This CDR3 is 15 amino acids long.

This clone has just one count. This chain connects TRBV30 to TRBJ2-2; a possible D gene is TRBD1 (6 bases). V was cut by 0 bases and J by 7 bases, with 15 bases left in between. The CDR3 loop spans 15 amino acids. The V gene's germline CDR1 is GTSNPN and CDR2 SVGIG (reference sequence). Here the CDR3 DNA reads TGTGCCTGGAGTGTATTGCCGACAGGTCTCGGGGAGCTGTTTTTT. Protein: CAWSVLPTGLGELFF.

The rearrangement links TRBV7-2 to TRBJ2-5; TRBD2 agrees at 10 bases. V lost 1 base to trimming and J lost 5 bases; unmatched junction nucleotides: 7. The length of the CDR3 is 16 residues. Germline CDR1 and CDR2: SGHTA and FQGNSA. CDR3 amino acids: CASSLGAGGGEETQYF. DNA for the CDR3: TGTGCCAGCAGCTTAGGAGCGGGAGGGGGGGAGGAGACCCAGTACTTC.

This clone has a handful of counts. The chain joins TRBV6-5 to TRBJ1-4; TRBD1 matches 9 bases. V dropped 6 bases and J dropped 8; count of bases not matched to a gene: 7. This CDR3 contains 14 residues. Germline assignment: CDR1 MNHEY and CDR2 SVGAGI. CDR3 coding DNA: TGTGCCAGCAGCAGGACAGGGGACAACGAAAAACTGTTTTTT. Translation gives CASSRTGDNEKLFF.

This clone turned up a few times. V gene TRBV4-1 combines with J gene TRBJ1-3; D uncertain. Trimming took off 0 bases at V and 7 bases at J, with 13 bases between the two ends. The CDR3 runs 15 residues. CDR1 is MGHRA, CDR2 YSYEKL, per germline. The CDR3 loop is CASSQDTVSRNTIYF. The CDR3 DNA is TGCGCCAGCAGCCAAGATACCGTCTCCCGGAACACCATATATTTT.

CDR3 in DNA: TGTGCCAGCAGCAGAGGTAGAAGCTCCTACAATGAGCAGTTCTTC. Protein: CASSRGRSSYNEQFF. V gene TRBV21-1 combines with J gene TRBJ2-1; TRBD2, as called in the table, went unchecked against the DNA. TRBV21-1 is designated a pseudogene. The CDR3 has 15 amino acids.

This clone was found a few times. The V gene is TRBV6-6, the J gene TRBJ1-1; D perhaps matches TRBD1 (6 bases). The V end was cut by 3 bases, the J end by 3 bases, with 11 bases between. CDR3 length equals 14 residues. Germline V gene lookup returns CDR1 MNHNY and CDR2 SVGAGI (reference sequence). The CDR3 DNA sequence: TGTGCCAGCAGTTATAGGACAGTTTACACTGAAGCTTTCTTT. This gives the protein CASSYRTVYTEAFF.

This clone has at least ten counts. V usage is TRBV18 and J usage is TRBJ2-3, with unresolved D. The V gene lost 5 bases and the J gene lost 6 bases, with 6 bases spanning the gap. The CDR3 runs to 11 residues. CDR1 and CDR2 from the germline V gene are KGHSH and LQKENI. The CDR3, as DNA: TGTGCCAGCTCAGGTTCCGATACGCAGTATTTT. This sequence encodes CASSGSDTQYF.

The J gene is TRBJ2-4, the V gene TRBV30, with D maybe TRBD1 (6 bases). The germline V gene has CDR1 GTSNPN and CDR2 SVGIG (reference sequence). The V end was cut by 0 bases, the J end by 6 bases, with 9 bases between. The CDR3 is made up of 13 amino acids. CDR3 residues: CAWSVQQGNIQYF. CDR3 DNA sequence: TGTGCCTGGAGTGTACAACAGGGAAACATTCAGTACTTC.

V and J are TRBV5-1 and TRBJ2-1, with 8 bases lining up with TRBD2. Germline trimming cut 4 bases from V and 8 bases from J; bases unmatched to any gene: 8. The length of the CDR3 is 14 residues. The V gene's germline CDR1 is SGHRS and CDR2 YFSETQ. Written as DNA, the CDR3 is TGCGCCAGCAGCGGGGGACTAGTTTTTGATGAGCAGTTCTTC. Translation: CASSGGLVFDEQFF.

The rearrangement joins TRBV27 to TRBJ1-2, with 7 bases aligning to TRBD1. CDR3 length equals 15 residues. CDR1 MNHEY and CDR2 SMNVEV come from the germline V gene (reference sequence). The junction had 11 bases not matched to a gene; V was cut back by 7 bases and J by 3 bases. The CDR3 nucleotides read TGTGCCAGCACTTCGGGAGGGGGCGGTGACTATGGCTACACCTTC. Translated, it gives CASTSGGGGDYGYTF.

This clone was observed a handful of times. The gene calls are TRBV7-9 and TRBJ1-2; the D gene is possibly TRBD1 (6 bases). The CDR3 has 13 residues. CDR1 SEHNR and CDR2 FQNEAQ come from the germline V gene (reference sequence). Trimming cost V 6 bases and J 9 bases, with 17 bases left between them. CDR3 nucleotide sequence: TGTGCCAGCAGTCCCCAGGGGTCGGCTAGCTACACCTTC. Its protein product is CASSPQGSASYTF.

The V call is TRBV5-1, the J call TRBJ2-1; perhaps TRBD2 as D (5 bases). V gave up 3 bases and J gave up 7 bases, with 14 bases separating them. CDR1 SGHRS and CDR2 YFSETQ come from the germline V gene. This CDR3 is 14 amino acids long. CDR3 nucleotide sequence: TGCGCCAGCAGCTCCGGGATTAATCTAAATGAGCAGTTCTTC. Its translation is CASSSGINLNEQFF.

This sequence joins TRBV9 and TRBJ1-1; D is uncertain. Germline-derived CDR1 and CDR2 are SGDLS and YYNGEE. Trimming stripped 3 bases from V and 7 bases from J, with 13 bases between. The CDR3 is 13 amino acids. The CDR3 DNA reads TGTGCCAGCAGCGCAGACCTAGGGAATGAAGCTTTCTTT. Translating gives CASSADLGNEAFF.

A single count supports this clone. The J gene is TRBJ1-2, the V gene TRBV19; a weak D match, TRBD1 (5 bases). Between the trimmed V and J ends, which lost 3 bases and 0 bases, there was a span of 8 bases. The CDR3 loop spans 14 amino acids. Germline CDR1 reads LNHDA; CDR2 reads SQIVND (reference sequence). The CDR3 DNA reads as TGTGCCAGTAGTATCACAGGAGCTAACTATGGCTACACCTTC. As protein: CASSITGANYGYTF. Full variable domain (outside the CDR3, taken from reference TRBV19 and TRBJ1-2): DGGITQSPKYLFRKEGQNVTLSCEQNLNHDAMYWYRQDPGQGLRLIYYSQIVNDFQKGDIAEGYSVSREKKESFPLTVTSAQKNPTAFYLCASSITGANYGYTFGSGTRLTVV.

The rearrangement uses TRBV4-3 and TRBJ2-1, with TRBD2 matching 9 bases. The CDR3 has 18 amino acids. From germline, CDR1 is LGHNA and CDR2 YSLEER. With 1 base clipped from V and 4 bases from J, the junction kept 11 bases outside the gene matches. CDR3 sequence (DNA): TGCGCCAGCAGCCAAGGAACGGCGGGAGGGCTTAAGTACAATGAGCAGTTCTTC. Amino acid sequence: CASSQGTAGGLKYNEQFF.

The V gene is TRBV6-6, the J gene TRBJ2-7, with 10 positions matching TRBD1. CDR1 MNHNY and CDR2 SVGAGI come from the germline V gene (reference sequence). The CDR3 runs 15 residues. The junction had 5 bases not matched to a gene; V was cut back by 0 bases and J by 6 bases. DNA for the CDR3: TGTGCCAGCAGTTACTCCCCGGACAGGGGGGCCGAGCAGTACTTC. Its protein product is CASSYSPDRGAEQYF.

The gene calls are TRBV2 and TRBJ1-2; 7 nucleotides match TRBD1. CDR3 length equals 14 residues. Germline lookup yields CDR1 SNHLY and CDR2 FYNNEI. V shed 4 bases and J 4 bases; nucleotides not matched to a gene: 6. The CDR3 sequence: CASSATGRGYGYTF. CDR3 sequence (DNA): TGTGCCAGCAGTGCGACAGGGCGAGGCTATGGCTACACCTTC.

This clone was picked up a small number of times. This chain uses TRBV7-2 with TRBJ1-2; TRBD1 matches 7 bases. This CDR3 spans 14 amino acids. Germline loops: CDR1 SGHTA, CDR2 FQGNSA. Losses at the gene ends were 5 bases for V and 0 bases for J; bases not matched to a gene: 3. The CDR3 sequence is CASSLGQSNYGYTF. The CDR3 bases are TGTGCCAGCAGCCTGGGACAGTCTAACTATGGCTACACCTTC.